The rows below give T cell receptor beta chains drawn from one sample of a study of T cell changes during pregnancy in multiple sclerosis. The assay was immunoSEQ multiplex PCR, and TCRdb's table has in-frame clones only and misses some. The table has 40,000 or so clones, roughly 93% seen once. Source: CD8+ T cells from peripheral blood mononuclear cells, taken in the third trimester of pregnancy. These receptors were taken from a female donor with multiple sclerosis, enrolled in a pregnancy study. The CDR3 runs from the conserved cysteine through the conserved F or W. D genes are given only for firm matches. A row's size may be missing; if present it is once, few, many or a size class.

V	size	J	D	DNA	CDR3
TRBV18	-	TRBJ1-6	-	TGTGCCAGCTCACCTTGGACAGAAAATTCACCCCTCCACTTT	CASSPWTENSPLHF
TRBV6-4	-	TRBJ2-7	TRBD2	TGTGCCAGCAGTGACTCGGCGGGGGATATGCCTTCCTACGAGCAGTACTTC	CASSDSAGDMPSYEQYF
TRBV18	-	TRBJ1-1	-	TGTGCCAGCTCACCACCGTTTACACCCGAAGCTTTCTTT	CASSPPFTPEAFF
TRBV7-9	once	TRBJ2-1	TRBD2	TGTGCCAGCGTAGCGGGGGGCCGCAATGAGCAGTTCTTC	CASVAGGRNEQFF
TRBV2	-	TRBJ2-1	TRBD2	TGTGCCAGCAGTGAACATCCCCTAGCGGGGGCCGGAGATGAGCAGTTCTTC	CASSEHPLAGAGDEQFF
TRBV6-5	few	TRBJ1-6	-	TGTGCCAGCAGTGAATCAGAGGAAGATTCACCCCTCCACTTT	CASSESEEDSPLHF
TRBV7-9	-	TRBJ1-1	TRBD1	TGTGCCAGCAGCTATCAGGGGGACACTGAAGCTTTCTTT	CASSYQGDTEAFF
TRBV7-9	-	TRBJ1-2	TRBD1	TGTGCCAGCAGCTTAGTTTTGGGACAGGGTGGAGGCTACACCTTC	CASSLVLGQGGGYTF
TRBV2	-	TRBJ1-2	-	TGTGCCAGCACTCCAACAGGGCAGGTGCATGGCTACACCTTC	CASTPTGQVHGYTF
TRBV5-4	-	TRBJ1-5	-	TGTGCCAGCAGCTTGGGGGGCAGGGACAATCAGCCCCAGCATTTT	CASSLGGRDNQPQHF
TRBV2	-	TRBJ1-3	TRBD1	TGTGCCAGACAGGGGGCATCTGGAAACACCATATATTTT	CARQGASGNTIYF
TRBV9	-	TRBJ2-7	TRBD2	TGTGCCAGCAGCGTAGGTGTTGGGACTAGCGGATACTCCTACGAGCAGTACTTC	CASSVGVGTSGYSYEQYF
TRBV7-2	-	TRBJ2-1	-	TGTGCCAGCAGCTTAGCGCTGCCTAGCGTTGATGAGCAGTTCTTC	CASSLALPSVDEQFF
TRBV7-3	-	TRBJ2-2	TRBD1	TGTGCCAGCAGCCCACCCGGGACAGGCCCCTCCGGGGAGCTGTTTTTT	CASSPPGTGPSGELFF
TRBV9	-	TRBJ1-2	-	TGTGCCAGCAGTGAAGGTCAGGGCTATGGCTACACCTTC	CASSEGQGYGYTF
TRBV2	few	TRBJ1-3	TRBD1	TGTGCCAGCAGTCCCAGGGGGTCTGGAAACACCATATATTTT	CASSPRGSGNTIYF
TRBV6-1	-	TRBJ2-7	-	TGTGCCAGCAGTGAATACAGGGCCTACGAGCAGTACTTC	CASSEYRAYEQYF
TRBV27	-	TRBJ2-3	TRBD2	TGTGCCAGCAGTTTAAACACGCGGGGGGGCCCCGCAGATACGCAGTATTTT	CASSLNTRGGPADTQYF
TRBV5-1	-	TRBJ2-5	TRBD1	TGCGCCAGCAGCTCTCTGCCGGGACAGAAAGAGACCCAGTACTTC	CASSSLPGQKETQYF
TRBV6-4	once	TRBJ1-2	-	TGTGCCAGCAGTCTTACGGGGAGTGACGGCTACACCTTC	CASSLTGSDGYTF
TRBV23-1	-	TRBJ1-2	-	TGCGCCAGCAGTCAACCTGACTCCCCCTATGGCTACACCTTC	CASSQPDSPYGYTF
TRBV7-8	-	TRBJ2-2	-	TGTGCCAGCAGCTTATGGGGGGGCCAGGACGGCGGGGAGCTGTTTTTT	CASSLWGGQDGGELFF
TRBV13	-	TRBJ2-7	TRBD1	TGTGCCAGCAGCTTAACAAGGACAGGGAGTGACGAGCAGTACTTC	CASSLTRTGSDEQYF
TRBV2	-	TRBJ1-3	-	TGTGCCACCTTGAAGGGGGAAAGCTCTGGAAACACCATATATTTT	CATLKGESSGNTIYF
TRBV9	-	TRBJ1-2	-	TGTGCCAGCAGCGTAGACGCAGGCTATGGCTACACCTTC	CASSVDAGYGYTF